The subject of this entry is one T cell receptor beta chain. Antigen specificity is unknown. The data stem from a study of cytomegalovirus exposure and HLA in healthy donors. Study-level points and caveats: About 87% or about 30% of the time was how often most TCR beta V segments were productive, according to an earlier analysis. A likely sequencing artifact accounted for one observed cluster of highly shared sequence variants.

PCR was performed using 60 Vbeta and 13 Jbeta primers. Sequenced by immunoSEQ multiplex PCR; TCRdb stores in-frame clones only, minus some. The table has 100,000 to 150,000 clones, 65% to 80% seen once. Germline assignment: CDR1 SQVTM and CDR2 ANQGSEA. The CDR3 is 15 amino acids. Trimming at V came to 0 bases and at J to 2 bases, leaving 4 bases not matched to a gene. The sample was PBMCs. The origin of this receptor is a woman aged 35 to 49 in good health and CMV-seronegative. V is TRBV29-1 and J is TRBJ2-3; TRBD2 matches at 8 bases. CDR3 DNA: TGCAGCGTTGAAGATCCCGGGAGGGCCACAGATACGCAGTATTTT. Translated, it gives CSVEDPGRATDTQYF.